This T cell receptor (beta chain) was identified in a study of cytomegalovirus exposure and HLA in healthy donors. Study results and limitations: Later analysis demonstrated an association between a missense DCLRE1C variant and TCR beta V- and J-gene trimming. A prior analysis recorded that most TCR beta V segments were productive about 87% or about 30% of the time.

Points on this clone: The antigen is undetermined.

The study ran its PCR with 60 Vbeta and 13 Jbeta primers. Here immunoSEQ multiplex PCR was the method, and the copy in TCRdb shows in-frame clones only, minus some. The sample has more than 60,000 clones, 60% to 85% seen once. Germline V lookup: CDR1 SGHRS, CDR2 YFSETQ. V dropped 6 bases and J dropped 6; count of bases not matched to a gene: 5. The CDR3 totals 13 residues. The V and J genes are TRBV5-1 and TRBJ2-3; TRBD2 matches 9 bases. The source of this sequence is a man between 18 and 35 years old in good health and CMV-seronegative. Sequencing was done on a sample of PBMCs. Written as DNA, the CDR3 is TGCGCCAGCACTGGCGGGGGGGCCGATACGCAGTATTTT. It yields the protein CASTGGGADTQYF.